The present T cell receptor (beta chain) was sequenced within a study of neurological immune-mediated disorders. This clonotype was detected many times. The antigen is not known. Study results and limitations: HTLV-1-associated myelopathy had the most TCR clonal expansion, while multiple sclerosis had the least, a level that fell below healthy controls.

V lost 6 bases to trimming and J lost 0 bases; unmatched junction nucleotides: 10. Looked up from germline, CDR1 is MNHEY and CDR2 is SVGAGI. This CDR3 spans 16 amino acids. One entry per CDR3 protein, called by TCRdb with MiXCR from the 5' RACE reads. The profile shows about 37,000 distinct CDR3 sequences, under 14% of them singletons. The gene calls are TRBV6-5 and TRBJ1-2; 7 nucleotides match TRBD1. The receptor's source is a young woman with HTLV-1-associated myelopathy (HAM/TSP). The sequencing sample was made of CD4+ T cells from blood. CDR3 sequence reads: CASSEWTGGANYGYTF. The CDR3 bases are TGTGCCAGCAGCGAATGGACAGGCGGAGCTAACTATGGCTACACCTTC.